The rows below give T cell receptor beta chains drawn from one sample of a study of cytomegalovirus exposure and HLA in healthy donors. Sequencing used immunoSEQ multiplex PCR; TCRdb keeps in-frame clones, though not all of them. The top ten clones hold about 14% of a sample with over 65,000 clones, about 85% of them seen once. The sample was PBMCs. The receptors here all came from a woman between 40 and 55 years old in good health and CMV-seropositive. Each CDR3 is given with its conserved first and last residue. The D gene is left open where the match is weak. Clone size is not always given. Where it is, it says once, few, many or a class for expanded clones.

J gene | D gene | clone size | V gene | CDR3 DNA | CDR3 protein
TRBJ2-3 | - | - | TRBV19 | TGTGCCAGCACCAGGGCGGGGACCACAGATACGCAGTATTTT | CASTRAGTTDTQYF
TRBJ2-5 | - | - | TRBV9 | TGTGCCAGCAGCCCAGGGGTTGTAGAGACCCAGTACTTC | CASSPGVVETQYF
TRBJ1-2 | TRBD1 | - | TRBV7-2 | TGTGCCAGCAGCTTAGTCCCGGGACAGGGGGGCTATGGCTACACCTTC | CASSLVPGQGGYGYTF
TRBJ1-1 | - | - | TRBV7-8 | TGTGCCAGCAGCCCCCATACGGGGATCACTGAAGCTTTCTTT | CASSPHTGITEAFF
TRBJ2-1 | TRBD2 | once | TRBV25-1 | TGTGCCAGTGAGGTGACTAGCGGGGGTAACAATGAGCAGTTCTTC | CASEVTSGGNNEQFF
TRBJ2-5 | TRBD2 | - | TRBV5-1 | TGCGCCAGCAGCTCGAGACTAGCGGGGATCCAAGAGACCCAGTACTTC | CASSSRLAGIQETQYF
TRBJ1-1 | - | - | TRBV9 | TGTGCCAGCAGCGGGGGACTTGGGGGGTTGAACACTGAAGCTTTCTTT | CASSGGLGGLNTEAFF
TRBJ1-5 | - | - | TRBV2 | TGTGCCAGCAGTGTCGAGGGTATTGGCAATCAGCCCCAGCATTTT | CASSVEGIGNQPQHF
TRBJ1-2 | - | - | TRBV5-1 | TGCGCCAGCAGCTTGGGCACAGGAGTAGCCTATGGCTACACCTTC | CASSLGTGVAYGYTF
TRBJ1-3 | TRBD1 | - | TRBV28 | TGTGCCAGCAGTTTGACAGGGATCTCTGGAAACACCATATATTTT | CASSLTGISGNTIYF
TRBJ1-1 | TRBD1 | - | TRBV4-1 | TGCGCCAGCAGCCAAGAAGGGACAGTAGCCACTGAAGCTTTCTTT | CASSQEGTVATEAFF
TRBJ2-3 | - | - | TRBV7-3 | TGTGCCAGCAGCCACGACTACACAGATACGCAGTATTTT | CASSHDYTDTQYF
TRBJ2-4 | - | - | TRBV2 | TGTGCCAGCTACGATAGGACCGGGGGACCTGCCAAAAACATTCAGTACTTC | CASYDRTGGPAKNIQYF
TRBJ2-1 | - | few | TRBV5-6 | TGTGCCAGCAGCCCCATGAGCAATGAGCAGTTCTTC | CASSPMSNEQFF
TRBJ1-2 | - | few | TRBV6-1 | TGTGCCAGCAGTGACAGGGTGGACTATGGCTACACCTTC | CASSDRVDYGYTF
TRBJ2-2 | - | once | TRBV29-1 | TGCAGCGTGGCCAGGAACACCGGGGAGCTGTTTTTT | CSVARNTGELFF
TRBJ2-7 | - | - | TRBV30 | TGTGCCTGGAGGTCGGGGACCTACGAGCAGTACTTC | CAWRSGTYEQYF
TRBJ1-1 | - | once | TRBV23-1 | TGCGCCAGCAGTCAATCCAAATCCCGCTCAGAAGGGGCGGCCACTGAAGCTTTCTTT | CASSQSKSRSEGAATEAFF
TRBJ1-5 | TRBD1 | - | TRBV18 | TGTGCCAGCTCGTTCACAGGGGAACGCAATCAGCCCCAGCATTTT | CASSFTGERNQPQHF
TRBJ2-5 | TRBD2 | - | TRBV7-6 | TGTGCCAGCAGCTTATATGGCCTAGCGGGAGGGGAGACCCAGTACTTC | CASSLYGLAGGETQYF
TRBJ1-2 | TRBD1 | once | TRBV10-3 | TGTGCCATCAGTGAGTCGATTTCCCGCGGACAGGGTAAAATCCCTAACTATGGCTACACCTTC | CAISESISRGQGKIPNYGYTF
TRBJ2-3 | TRBD2 | - | TRBV6-6 | TGTGCCTGTAATAGCGGGAGGGCCCCTAGCACAGATACGCAGTATTTT | CACNSGRAPSTDTQYF
TRBJ1-1 | TRBD1 | - | TRBV7-2 | TGTGCCAGCAGCTTAGGGGACAGAAGGAACACTGAAGCTTTCTTT | CASSLGDRRNTEAFF
TRBJ2-3 | - | - | TRBV19 | TGTGCCAGTAGTAGACCGAGCGGGAGCACAGATACGCAGTATTTT | CASSRPSGSTDTQYF
TRBJ1-5 | - | - | TRBV19 | TGTGCCAGTACGACAGGCGATAGCAATCAGCCCCAGCATTTT | CASTTGDSNQPQHF